The entry below describes one TCR beta chain. Germline V gene sequence: CDR1 SGHNT, CDR2 YYREEE (reference sequence). The ends were cut back, 2 bases at V and 6 bases at J, with 11 bases in the middle. CDR3 length equals 13 residues. The entry originates in a study of cytomegalovirus exposure and HLA in healthy donors. In the PCR, 60 Vbeta and 13 Jbeta primers were used. Method: immunoSEQ multiplex PCR; TCRdb's copy keeps in-frame clones and lacks some. The sample lists nearly 110,000 clones; around 80% were seen once. The sequenced sample consisted of PBMCs. The clonotype comes from a man aged 25-40 years in good health and CMV-seropositive. The rearrangement joins TRBV5-4 to TRBJ2-5; D may be TRBD1 (6 bases). CDR3 in amino acids: CASSLQGAKTQYF. CDR3 nucleotide sequence: TGTGCCAGCAGCTTACAGGGAGCGAAGACCCAGTACTTC.